The next 26 T cell receptor beta chains were all read from a single sample in a study of shared clonotypes between healthy human individuals. Clones were read by immunoSEQ multiplex PCR, and TCRdb kept only the in-frame ones, dropping some. The table has approximately 2,000,000 clones, around 93% seen once; the top ten hold approximately 1.6%. CD8 cells regarded as naive lacked CD45RO, were positively chosen for CCR7, and omitted terminally differentiated effector memory CD45RA+ cells. Material for sequencing was naive CD8+ T cells from PBMCs. Receptors were obtained from a man between 18 and 29 years old in good health. Some clones in this sample may be carry-over from other donors' samples.

This clone has just one count. This sequence joins TRBV6-6 and TRBJ2-5, with 13 bases that match TRBD2. Germline CDR1 is MNHNY and CDR2 is SVGAGI (reference sequence). CDR3 length equals 15 residues. J was trimmed by 5 bases and V by 5 bases; bases with no gene match: 5. The CDR3 reads CASSPLAGGGETQYF. CDR3 in DNA: TGTGCCAGCAGTCCACTAGCGGGAGGGGGGGAGACCCAGTACTTC.

The chain is built from TRBV27 and TRBJ1-1; tentative D call: TRBD1 (6 bases). There are 13 residues in the CDR3. Per germline, CDR1 MNHEY and CDR2 SMNVEV (reference sequence). V was cut by 4 bases and J by 5 bases, with 11 bases left in between. The CDR3 reads CASSWSDRTEAFF. CDR3 sequence (DNA): TGTGCCAGCAGTTGGTCGGACAGAACTGAAGCTTTCTTT.

V usage is TRBV5-4 and J usage is TRBJ1-3; the D is unclear. The CDR3 extends over 13 amino acids. V was shortened by 6 bases and J by 2 bases, with 9 bases between the two germline ends. The V gene's germline CDR1 is SGHNT and CDR2 YYREEE (reference sequence). CDR3 nucleotide sequence: TGTGCCAGCACCGAAGACGCTGGAAACACCATATATTTT. This gives the protein CASTEDAGNTIYF.

This chain links TRBV2 with TRBJ2-7, with D tentatively TRBD1 or TRBD2 (6 bases each). CDR1 is SNHLY, CDR2 FYNNEI, per germline. V lost 5 bases to trimming and J lost 2 bases, with 13 bases between them. This CDR3 region has 14 residues. CDR3 residues: CASSRAGEAYEQYF. In DNA form, the CDR3 reads TGTGCCAGCAGTCGGGCAGGGGAGGCCTACGAGCAGTACTTC.

The V and J genes are TRBV4-3 and TRBJ2-1; a weak D match, TRBD2 (6 bases). There are 15 residues in the CDR3. Germline values: CDR1 LGHNA, CDR2 YSLEER. Trimming stripped 4 bases from V and 2 bases from J, with 12 bases between. In DNA, the CDR3 is TGCGCCAGCAGCCCGGGACGGACTACCTACAATGAGCAGTTCTTC. Its translation: CASSPGRTTYNEQFF.

This sequence joins TRBV9 and TRBJ2-5, with 8 nucleotides matching TRBD2. Germline assignment: CDR1 SGDLS and CDR2 YYNGEE. V lost 3 bases, J lost 9 bases, and 1 base stayed unmatched. This CDR3 region has 11 residues. CDR3 in amino acids: CASSAGGAQYF. CDR3 nucleotides: TGTGCCAGCAGCGCCGGGGGGGCCCAGTACTTC.

The V and J genes are TRBV19 and TRBJ1-2, with unresolved D. V was pared by 9 bases and J by 5 bases, with 16 bases between. Germline assignment: CDR1 LNHDA and CDR2 SQIVND (reference sequence). CDR3 length equals 13 residues. As DNA, the CDR3 is TGTGCCAGCCTCACTGGGAGGAATTATGGCTACACCTTC. Translated: CASLTGRNYGYTF. The complete variable domain, with remaining parts taken from reference TRBV19 and TRBJ1-2, reads DGGITQSPKYLFRKEGQNVTLSCEQNLNHDAMYWYRQDPGQGLRLIYYSQIVNDFQKGDIAEGYSVSREKKESFPLTVTSAQKNPTAFYLCASLTGRNYGYTFGSGTRLTVV.

The rearrangement links TRBV25-1 to TRBJ1-4; tentative D call: TRBD1 (5 bases). V was trimmed by 6 bases and J by 7 bases, leaving 9 bases between them. CDR3 length: 12 amino acids. CDR1 and CDR2 from the germline V gene are MGHDK and SYGVNS. CDR3 sequence: CASRGRGEKLFF. CDR3 bases: TGTGCCAGCAGAGGGAGGGGTGAAAAACTGTTTTTT.

The rearrangement joins TRBV29-1 to TRBJ2-1; TRBD2 matches at 8 bases. Trimming at V came to 6 bases and at J to 6 bases, leaving 10 bases not matched to a gene. CDR3 length equals 14 residues. CDR1 is SQVTM and CDR2 is ANQGSEA in the germline V gene. The CDR3 loop reads CSVLPGGRLNEQFF. In DNA form, the CDR3 reads TGCAGCGTCCTCCCGGGGGGGAGGCTCAATGAGCAGTTCTTC.

The gene calls are TRBV7-3 and TRBJ2-5; TRBD2 matches 15 bases. CDR1 SGHTA and CDR2 FQGTGA come from the germline V gene. V gave up 5 bases and J gave up 2 bases; unmatched junction bases: 3. The CDR3 contains 16 residues. For the CDR3, the DNA is TGTGCCAGCAGCCTGGGGACTAGCGGGGGGCAAGAGACCCAGTACTTC. This gives the protein CASSLGTSGGQETQYF. Based on the CDR3 plus reference TRBV7-3 and TRBJ2-5, the full variable domain is GAGVSQTPSNKVTEKGKYVELRCDPISGHTALYWYRQSLGQGPEFLIYFQGTGAADDSGLPNDRFFAVRPEGSVSTLKIQRTERGDSAVYLCASSLGTSGGQETQYFGPGTRLLVL.

The CDR3 DNA reads TGTGCCAGCAGCCCTCGGGCGGGGGCGCTTACTGAAGCTTTCTTT. As protein: CASSPRAGALTEAFF. This chain links TRBV14 with TRBJ1-1, with a tentative D call TRBD1 (6 bases). Between the trimmed V and J ends, which lost 4 bases and 5 bases, there was a span of 17 bases. CDR1 is SGHDN, CDR2 FVKESK, per germline. The CDR3 is 15 residues long.

V is TRBV18 and J is TRBJ2-4; D possibly matches TRBD1 or TRBD2 (5 bases each). The CDR3 runs to 14 residues. V was clipped by 2 bases and J by 8 bases, with 13 bases between them. The germline V gene encodes CDR1 KGHSH and CDR2 LQKENI. CDR3 DNA: TGTGCCAGCTCACCAGGGGGAGATGAGGACATTCAGTACTTC. Amino acid sequence: CASSPGGDEDIQYF.

CDR3 sequence: CASSLGTIPDQPQHF. The CDR3 DNA reads TGTGCCAGCAGCTTAGGGACAATTCCGGATCAGCCCCAGCATTTT. This chain links TRBV7-9 with TRBJ1-5, with a possible D match to TRBD1 (5 bases). Germline V gene sequence: CDR1 SEHNR, CDR2 FQNEAQ (reference sequence). V lost 1 base, J lost 5 bases, and 12 bases lay in between. The length of the CDR3 is 15 residues.

V and J are TRBV5-1 and TRBJ1-1; D is perhaps TRBD1 (5 bases). CDR1 and CDR2 from the germline V gene are SGHRS and YFSETQ. The V end was cut by 3 bases, the J end by 0 bases, with 12 bases between. The CDR3 sequence is 15 residues long. CDR3 in DNA: TGCGCCAGCAGCTCGGTTGGACAATTGAACACTGAAGCTTTCTTT. Its translation is CASSSVGQLNTEAFF.

This chain joins TRBV7-9 and TRBJ1-2; D possibly corresponds to TRBD1 (5 bases). Germline-derived CDR1 and CDR2 are SEHNR and FQNEAQ (reference sequence). This CDR3 is 11 amino acids long. Trimming removed 3 bases at V and 6 bases at J, with 5 bases between. The CDR3 loop reads CASSFRDGYTF. DNA for the CDR3: TGTGCCAGCAGCTTCAGGGATGGCTACACCTTC.

A remark on this clone: This sample includes further DNA sequences coding for the same CDR3. The chain carries TRBV28 and TRBJ2-7; D is perhaps TRBD1 (5 bases). The V end was cut by 6 bases, the J end by 5 bases, with 11 bases between. This CDR3 has 12 amino acids. Looked up from germline, CDR1 is MDHEN and CDR2 is SYDVKM. The CDR3 loop is CASSPRRDEQYF. The CDR3 nucleotides are TGTGCCAGCAGCCCTCGCAGGGACGAGCAGTACTTC.

Remarks on this clone: Other DNA variants within this sample encode the same CDR3. The genes are TRBV28 and TRBJ1-5; D is unclear. Trimming took 3 bases from V and 4 from J, leaving 7 bases between them. This CDR3 has 13 amino acids. CDR1 is MDHEN, CDR2 SYDVKM, per germline. CDR3: CASSLGRNQPQHF. CDR3 nucleotide sequence: TGTGCCAGCAGTTTGGGGAGAAATCAGCCCCAGCATTTT.

On this clone: This probably arose from a read error, given a far larger clone one base away. Here the CDR3 DNA reads TGTGCCAGCAGCTTAATTCCTAGCAGGATGACACAAGAGACCCAGTACTTC. This translates into CASSLIPSRMTQETQYF. The chain joins TRBV7-3 to TRBJ2-5, with TRBD2 as a possible D gene (5 bases). From germline, CDR1 is SGHTA and CDR2 FQGTGA. The germline V and J ends were trimmed by 1 base and 2 bases, with 17 bases remaining between them. The CDR3 extends over 17 amino acids.

The CDR3 DNA reads TGTGCCAGCAGTTTATCCCCAGGGACATTTACGGCCGAGCAGTACTTC. Protein sequence: CASSLSPGTFTAEQYF. The chain is built from TRBV27 and TRBJ2-7; tentative D call: TRBD1 (6 bases). The length of the CDR3 is 16 residues. Between the trimmed V and J ends, which lost 0 bases and 6 bases, there was a span of 18 bases. Germline V gives CDR1 MNHEY, CDR2 SMNVEV (reference sequence).

The CDR3 is CAAESGVGYNEQFF. CDR3 DNA sequence: TGTGCCGCAGAGTCAGGGGTGGGGTACAATGAGCAGTTCTTC. The chain has TRBV30 and TRBJ2-1, with D tentatively TRBD1 (6 bases). V lost 8 bases and J 4 bases, leaving 18 bases between the germline ends. The CDR3 is 14 amino acids. The V gene's germline CDR1 is GTSNPN and CDR2 SVGIG (reference sequence).

The chain is built from TRBV10-3 and TRBJ2-3; D is unresolved. Germline V gene sequence: CDR1 ENHRY, CDR2 SYGVKD. This CDR3 has 16 residues. V lost 2 bases to trimming and J lost 1 base, with 13 bases between them. The CDR3 sequence: CAISEGLDPRTDTQYF. Written as DNA, the CDR3 is TGTGCCATCAGTGAGGGGCTAGATCCCCGCACAGATACGCAGTATTTT.

V usage is TRBV30 and J usage is TRBJ2-7; TRBD2 is a possible D gene (6 bases). This CDR3 spans 15 amino acids. Germline loops: CDR1 GTSNPN, CDR2 SVGIG (reference sequence). V gave up 0 bases and J gave up 4 bases, with 16 bases separating them. The CDR3 coding sequence is TGTGCCTGGAGTGTATTAAGTCTGGAGGGATACGAGCAGTACTTC. Protein sequence: CAWSVLSLEGYEQYF.

Turning to this clone: This same CDR3 is encoded by further DNA sequences in the sample. The chain combines TRBV27 with TRBJ1-5; no definite D call. The V end was cut by 4 bases, the J end by 2 bases, with 9 bases between. In germline, CDR1 is MNHEY, CDR2 SMNVEV (reference sequence). The CDR3 runs 14 residues. The CDR3 loop reads CASSSRQGNQPQHF. As DNA, the CDR3 is TGTGCCAGCAGTTCAAGACAAGGCAATCAGCCCCAGCATTTT.

The chain combines TRBV29-1 with TRBJ1-1; no firm D call. The ends were cut back, 3 bases at V and 4 bases at J, with 12 bases in the middle. The CDR3 has 13 amino acids. Looked up from germline, CDR1 is SQVTM and CDR2 is ANQGSEA. The CDR3 DNA follows: TGCAGCGTTGAGGGCGGGGAGAGCACTGAAGCTTTCTTT. Translation: CSVEGGESTEAFF.

Points on this clone: Different DNA sequences within this sample yield the same CDR3. This chain joins TRBV9 and TRBJ1-1, with D uncertain. Germline V gene sequence: CDR1 SGDLS, CDR2 YYNGEE. The CDR3 length is 12 residues. V gave up 3 bases and J gave up 1 base, with 4 bases separating them. The CDR3 here is CASSGRNTEAFF. The CDR3 DNA follows: TGTGCCAGCAGCGGGAGGAACACTGAAGCTTTCTTT. The full variable domain, its missing parts supplied by reference TRBV9 and TRBJ1-1, is DSGVTQTPKHLITATGQRVTLRCSPRSGDLSVYWYQQSLDQGLQFLIQYYNGEERAKGNILERFSAQQFPDLHSELNLSSLELGDSALYFCASSGRNTEAFFGQGTRLTVV.

V gene TRBV28 combines with J gene TRBJ1-2; D call uncertain. The ends were cut back, 3 bases at V and 0 bases at J, with 20 bases in the middle. The CDR3 runs 18 residues. In germline, CDR1 is MDHEN, CDR2 SYDVKM. The CDR3 DNA follows: TGTGCCAGCAGTTTTCTGTCGGGCAAGGAGGATCCTAACTATGGCTACACCTTC. Translation gives CASSFLSGKEDPNYGYTF.